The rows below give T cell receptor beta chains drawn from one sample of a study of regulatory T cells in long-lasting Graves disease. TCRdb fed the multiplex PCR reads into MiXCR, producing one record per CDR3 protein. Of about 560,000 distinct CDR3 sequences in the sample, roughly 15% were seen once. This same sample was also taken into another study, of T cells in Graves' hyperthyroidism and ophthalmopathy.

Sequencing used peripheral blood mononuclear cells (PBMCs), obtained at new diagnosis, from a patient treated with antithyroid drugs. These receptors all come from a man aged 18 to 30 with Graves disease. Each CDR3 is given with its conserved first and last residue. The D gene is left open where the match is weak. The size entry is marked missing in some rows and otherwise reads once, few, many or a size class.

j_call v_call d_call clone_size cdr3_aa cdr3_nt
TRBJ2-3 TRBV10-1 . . CASSNRSTDTQYF TGCGCCAGCAGTAACAGGAGCACAGATACGCAGTATTTT
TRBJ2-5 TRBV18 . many CASSPTDIGTGETQYF TGTGCCAGCTCACCGACCGACATCGGGACGGGAGAGACCCAGTACTTC
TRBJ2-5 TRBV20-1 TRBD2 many CSAREGTTHSQETQYF TGCAGTGCTAGAGAGGGGACTACTCATTCTCAAGAGACCCAGTACTTC
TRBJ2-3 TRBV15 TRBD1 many CATSRGQGSTDTQYF TGTGCCACCAGCAGAGGACAGGGATCCACAGATACGCAGTATTTT
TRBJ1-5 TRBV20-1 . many CSAWGFDQPQHF TGCAGTGCTTGGGGGTTCGATCAGCCCCAGCATTTT
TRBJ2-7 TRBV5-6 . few CASSLARHRRAYEQYF TGTGCCAGCAGCTTGGCCAGGCACAGACGGGCGTACGAGCAGTACTTC
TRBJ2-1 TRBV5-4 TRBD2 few CASSLAGTSGRNRREQFF TGTGCCAGCAGCTTGGCGGGGACTAGCGGGAGAAATCGCCGGGAGCAGTTCTTC
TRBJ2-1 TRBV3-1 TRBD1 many CASSQYRGNEQFF TGTGCCAGCAGCCAGTACAGGGGGAATGAGCAGTTCTTC
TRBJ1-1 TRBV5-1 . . CASSSEGGPRGFF TGCGCCAGCAGCTCTGAAGGTGGACCGCGGGGCTTCTTT
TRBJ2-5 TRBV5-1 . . CASSLVGDPSGETQYF TGCGCCAGCAGCTTGGTAGGGGACCCCAGCGGCGAGACCCAGTACTTC
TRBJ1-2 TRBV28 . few CASSLVRGANYGYTF TGTGCCAGCAGTTTAGTCCGGGGAGCTAACTATGGCTACACCTTC
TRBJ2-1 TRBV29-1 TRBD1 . CSVVRDRYNEQFF TGCAGCGTTGTGCGGGACAGGTACAATGAGCAGTTCTTC
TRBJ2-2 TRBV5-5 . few CASSFSGVWGSENTGELFF TGTGCCAGCAGCTTCAGTGGCGTGTGGGGGTCGGAGAACACCGGGGAGCTGTTTTTT
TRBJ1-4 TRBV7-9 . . CASSPRRAGEEKLFF TGTGCCAGCAGCCCGCGACGGGCCGGGGAAGAAAAACTGTTTTTT
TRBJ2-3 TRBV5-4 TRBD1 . CASSFDDRETQYF TGTGCCAGCAGCTTTGATGACAGGGAAACGCAGTATTTT
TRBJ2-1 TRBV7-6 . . CASSLIVGPSYNEQFF TGTGCCAGCAGCCTAATCGTAGGTCCGTCCTACAATGAGCAGTTCTTC
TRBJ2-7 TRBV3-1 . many CASSQGRGTYEQYF TGTGCCAGCAGCCAAGGTCGGGGGACCTACGAGCAGTACTTC
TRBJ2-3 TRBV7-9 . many CASSFGTSNRGDTQYF TGTGCCAGCAGCTTCGGGACATCCAACCGAGGAGATACGCAGTATTTT
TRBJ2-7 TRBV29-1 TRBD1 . CSVGQGRSYEQYF TGCAGCGTGGGACAGGGGCGCTCCTACGAGCAGTACTTC
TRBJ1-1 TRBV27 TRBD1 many CASSSTPGQGLAFF TGTGCCAGCAGTTCTACCCCGGGACAGGGATTGGCTTTCTTT
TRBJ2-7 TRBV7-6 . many CASSTDSLQYF TGTGCCAGCAGCACCGACAGCCTCCAGTACTTC
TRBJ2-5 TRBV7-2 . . CASSLYEFRRGETQYF TGTGCCAGCAGCTTATATGAATTTCGGCGGGGAGAGACCCAGTACTTC
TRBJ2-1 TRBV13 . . CASSPGHSSYNEQFF TGTGCCAGCAGCCCAGGGCACAGCTCCTACAATGAGCAGTTCTTC
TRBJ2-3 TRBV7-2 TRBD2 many CASSPTSGVSTDTQYF TGTGCCAGCAGCCCGACTAGCGGGGTTAGCACAGATACGCAGTATTTT
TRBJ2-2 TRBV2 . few CATDLGALNTGELFF TGTGCCACCGACTTAGGGGCGCTGAACACCGGGGAGCTGTTTTTT
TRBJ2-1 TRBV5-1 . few CASSLGLRSGGVNEQFF TGCGCCAGCAGCTTGGGCCTACGCTCTGGGGGAGTGAATGAGCAGTTCTTC
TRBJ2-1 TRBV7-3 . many CASSLTDGGKNEQFF TGTGCCAGCAGCTTAACAGACGGGGGTAAGAATGAGCAGTTCTTC
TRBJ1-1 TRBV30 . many CAWSIRGGYTEAFF TGTGCCTGGAGTATCAGGGGTGGGTACACTGAAGCTTTCTTT
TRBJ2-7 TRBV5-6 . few CASSSDVGFLEQYF TGTGCCAGCAGCTCGGACGTAGGGTTTTTGGAGCAGTACTTC
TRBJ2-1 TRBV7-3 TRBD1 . CASSLGTDLFF TGTGCCAGCAGCTTAGGGACAGATCTGTTCTTC
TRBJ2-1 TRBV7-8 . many CASSLVRSEQFF TGTGCCAGCAGCTTAGTGCGGAGTGAGCAGTTCTTC
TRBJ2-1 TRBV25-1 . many CASSESPLDTDSYNEQFF TGTGCCAGCAGTGAATCGCCCCTTGATACCGACTCCTACAATGAGCAGTTCTTC
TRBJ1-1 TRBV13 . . CASSPGVGTEAFF TGTGCCAGCAGCCCAGGGGTAGGGACTGAAGCTTTCTTT
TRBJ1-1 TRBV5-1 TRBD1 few CASSTGQGAAEAFF TGCGCCAGCAGCACCGGACAGGGGGCGGCTGAAGCTTTCTTT
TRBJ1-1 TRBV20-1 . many CSARNRYTEAFF TGCAGTGCTAGAAACCGTTACACTGAAGCTTTCTTT
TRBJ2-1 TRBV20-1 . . CSARALPGSSYNEQFF TGCAGTGCTAGAGCTTTACCCGGAAGCTCCTACAATGAGCAGTTCTTC
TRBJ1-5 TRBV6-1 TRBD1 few CASTRTRGNRGDSNQPQHF TGTGCCAGCACCAGAACGCGAGGAAACAGGGGCGATAGCAATCAGCCCCAGCATTTT
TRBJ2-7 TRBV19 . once CASSSTGLPAFQQYF TGTGCCAGTAGCAGTACCGGACTCCCCGCTTTCCAGCAGTACTTC
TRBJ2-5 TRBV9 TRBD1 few CASSYRDRVAETQYF TGTGCCAGCAGCTACAGGGACAGGGTGGCAGAGACCCAGTACTTC
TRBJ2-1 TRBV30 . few CAWSVQSHEQFF TGTGCCTGGAGTGTACAAAGCCATGAGCAGTTCTTC